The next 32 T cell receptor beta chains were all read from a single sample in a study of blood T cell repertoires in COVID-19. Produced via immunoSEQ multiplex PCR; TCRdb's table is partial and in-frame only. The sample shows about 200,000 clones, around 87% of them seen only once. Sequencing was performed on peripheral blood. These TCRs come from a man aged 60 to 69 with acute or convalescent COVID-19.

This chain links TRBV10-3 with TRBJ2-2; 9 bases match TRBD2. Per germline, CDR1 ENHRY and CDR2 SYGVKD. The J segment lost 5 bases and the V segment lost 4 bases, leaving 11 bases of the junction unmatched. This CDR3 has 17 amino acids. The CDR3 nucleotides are TGTGCCATCAGTGGTATTAGCGGGGGCCCGGGGACCGGGGAGCTGTTTTTT. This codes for CAISGISGGPGTGELFF.

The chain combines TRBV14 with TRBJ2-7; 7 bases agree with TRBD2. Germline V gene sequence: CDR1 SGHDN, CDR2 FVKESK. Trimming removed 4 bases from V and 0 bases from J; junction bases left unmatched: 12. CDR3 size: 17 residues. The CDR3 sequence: CASSPTRALAVSYEQYF. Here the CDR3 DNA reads TGTGCCAGCAGCCCCACCCGGGCCCTAGCGGTCTCCTACGAGCAGTACTTC.

The CDR3 bases are TGTGCCAGCAGCCACCCAGCGGGACAGGGTGTATCACCCCTCCACTTT. This sequence encodes CASSHPAGQGVSPLHF. The J gene is TRBJ1-6, the V gene TRBV3-1 (or the pseudogene TRBV3-2), with 9 bases matching TRBD1. The CDR3 runs 16 residues. The germline gives CDR1 LGHDT, CDR2 YNNKEL (reference sequence). V shed 3 bases and J 10 bases; nucleotides not matched to a gene: 10.

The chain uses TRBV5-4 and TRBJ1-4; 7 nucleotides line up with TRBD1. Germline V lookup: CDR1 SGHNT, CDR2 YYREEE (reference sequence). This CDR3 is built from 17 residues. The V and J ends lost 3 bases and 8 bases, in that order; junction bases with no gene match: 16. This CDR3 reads CASSSDGKQGIGEKLFF. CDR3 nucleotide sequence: TGTGCCAGCAGCTCCGACGGAAAACAGGGGATTGGGGAAAAACTGTTTTTT.

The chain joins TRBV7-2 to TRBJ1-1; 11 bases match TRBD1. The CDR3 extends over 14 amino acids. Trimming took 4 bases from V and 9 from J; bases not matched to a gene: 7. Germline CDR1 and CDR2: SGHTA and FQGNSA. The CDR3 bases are TGTGCCAGCAGCTCCCAGGACAGGGGGCGGAAAGCTTTCTTT. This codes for CASSSQDRGRKAFF.

Here the CDR3 DNA reads TGTGCCAGCAGCCTGGACAGGGTTTTTACCGGGGAGCTGTTTTTT. It is translated as CASSLDRVFTGELFF. The V call is TRBV7-8, the J call TRBJ2-2; TRBD1 matches at 8 bases. CDR1 SGHVS and CDR2 FQNEAQ come from the germline V gene. J was trimmed by 5 bases and V by 5 bases; bases with no gene match: 7. The CDR3 has 15 amino acids. The full variable domain, in which reference TRBV7-8 and TRBJ2-2 provide the parts outside the CDR3, is GAGVSQSPRYKVAKRGQDVALRCDPISGHVSLFWYQQALGQGPEFLTYFQNEAQLDKSGLPSDRFFAERPEGSVSTLKIQRTQQEDSAVYLCASSLDRVFTGELFFGEGSRLTVL.

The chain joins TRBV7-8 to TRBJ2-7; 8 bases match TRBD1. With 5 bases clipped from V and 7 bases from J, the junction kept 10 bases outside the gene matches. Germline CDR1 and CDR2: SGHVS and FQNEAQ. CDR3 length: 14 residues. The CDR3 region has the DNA TGTGCCAGCAGCCCGGGACAGGCGTTGGGGGAGCAGTACTTC. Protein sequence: CASSPGQALGEQYF.

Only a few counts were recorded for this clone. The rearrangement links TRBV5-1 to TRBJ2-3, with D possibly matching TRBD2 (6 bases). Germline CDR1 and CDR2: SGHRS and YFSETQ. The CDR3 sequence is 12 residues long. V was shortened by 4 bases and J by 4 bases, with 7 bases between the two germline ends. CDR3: CASSGGADTQYF. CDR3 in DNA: TGCGCCAGCAGCGGAGGGGCAGATACGCAGTATTTT.

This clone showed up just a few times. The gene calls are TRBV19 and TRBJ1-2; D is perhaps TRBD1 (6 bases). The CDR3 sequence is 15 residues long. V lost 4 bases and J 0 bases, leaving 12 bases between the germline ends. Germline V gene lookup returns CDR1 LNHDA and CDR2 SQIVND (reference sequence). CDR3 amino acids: CASSTTGQPNYGYTF. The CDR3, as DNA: TGTGCCAGTAGTACGACGGGACAACCTAACTATGGCTACACCTTC.

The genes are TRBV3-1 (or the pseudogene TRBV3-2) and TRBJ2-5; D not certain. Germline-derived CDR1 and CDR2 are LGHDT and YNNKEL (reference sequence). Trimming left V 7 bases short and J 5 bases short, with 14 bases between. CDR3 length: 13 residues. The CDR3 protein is CASTRGLVETQYF. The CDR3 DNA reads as TGTGCCAGCACACGAGGATTGGTGGAGACCCAGTACTTC.

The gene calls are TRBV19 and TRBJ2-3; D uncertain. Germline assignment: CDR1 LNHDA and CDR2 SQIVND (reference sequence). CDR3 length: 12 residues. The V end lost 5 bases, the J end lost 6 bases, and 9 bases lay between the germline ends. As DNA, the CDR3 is TGTGCCAGTAGTTATGGCCCCGATACGCAGTATTTT. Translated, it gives CASSYGPDTQYF.

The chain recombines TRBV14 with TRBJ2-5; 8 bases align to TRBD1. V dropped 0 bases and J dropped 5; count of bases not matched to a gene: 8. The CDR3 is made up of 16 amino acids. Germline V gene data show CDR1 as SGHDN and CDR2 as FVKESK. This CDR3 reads CASSQDQAGGWETQYF. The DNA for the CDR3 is TGTGCCAGCAGCCAAGATCAGGCAGGGGGCTGGGAGACCCAGTACTTC. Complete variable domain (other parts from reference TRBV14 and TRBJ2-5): EAGVTQFPSHSVIEKGQTVTLRCDPISGHDNLYWYRRVMGKEIKFLLHFVKESKQDESGMPNNRFLAERTGGTYSTLKVQPAELEDSGVYFCASSQDQAGGWETQYFGPGTRLLVL.

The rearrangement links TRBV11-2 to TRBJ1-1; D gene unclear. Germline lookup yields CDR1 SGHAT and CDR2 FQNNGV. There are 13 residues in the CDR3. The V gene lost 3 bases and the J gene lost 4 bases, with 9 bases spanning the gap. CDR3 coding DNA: TGTGCCAGCAGCTTGGGCCGGGGCACTGAAGCTTTCTTT. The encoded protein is CASSLGRGTEAFF.

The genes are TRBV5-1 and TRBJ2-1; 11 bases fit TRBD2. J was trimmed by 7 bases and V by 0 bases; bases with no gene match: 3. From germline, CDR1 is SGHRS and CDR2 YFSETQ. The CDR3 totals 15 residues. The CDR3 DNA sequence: TGCGCCAGCAGCTTGGTAGCGGGGGGGCTGAATGAGCAGTTCTTC. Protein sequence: CASSLVAGGLNEQFF.

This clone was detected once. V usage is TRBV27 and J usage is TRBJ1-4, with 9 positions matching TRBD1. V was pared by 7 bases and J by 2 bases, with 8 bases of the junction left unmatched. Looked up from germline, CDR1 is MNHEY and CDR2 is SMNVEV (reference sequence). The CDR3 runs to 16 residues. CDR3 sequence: CASNPPQGATNEKLFF. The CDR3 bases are TGTGCCAGCAACCCGCCACAGGGGGCTACTAATGAAAAACTGTTTTTT.

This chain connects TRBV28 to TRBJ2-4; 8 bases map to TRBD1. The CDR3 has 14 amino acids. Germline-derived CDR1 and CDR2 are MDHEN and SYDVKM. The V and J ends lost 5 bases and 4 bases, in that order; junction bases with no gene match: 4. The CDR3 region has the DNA TGTGCCAGCAGTGCGCAGGGGGCGAAAAACATTCAGTACTTC. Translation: CASSAQGAKNIQYF.

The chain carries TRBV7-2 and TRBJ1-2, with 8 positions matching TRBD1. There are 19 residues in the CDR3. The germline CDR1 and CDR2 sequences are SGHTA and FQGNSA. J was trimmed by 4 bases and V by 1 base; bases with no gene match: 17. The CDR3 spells CASSLGDARWQGAVYGYTF. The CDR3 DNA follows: TGTGCCAGCAGCTTAGGGGACGCGCGGTGGCAGGGGGCCGTCTATGGCTACACCTTC.

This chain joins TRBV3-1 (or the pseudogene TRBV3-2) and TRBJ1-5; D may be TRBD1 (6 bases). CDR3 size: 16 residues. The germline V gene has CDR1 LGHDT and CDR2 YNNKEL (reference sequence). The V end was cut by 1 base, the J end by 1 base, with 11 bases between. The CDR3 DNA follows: TGTGCCAGCAGCCAAGCCGGGACAAGAAGCAATCAGCCCCAGCATTTT. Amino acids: CASSQAGTRSNQPQHF.

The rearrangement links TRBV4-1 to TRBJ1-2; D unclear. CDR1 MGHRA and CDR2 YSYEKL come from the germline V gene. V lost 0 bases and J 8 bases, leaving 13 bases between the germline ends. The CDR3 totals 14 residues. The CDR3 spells CASSQDRQAAGYTF. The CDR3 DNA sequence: TGCGCCAGCAGCCAAGATCGGCAGGCCGCGGGCTACACCTTC.

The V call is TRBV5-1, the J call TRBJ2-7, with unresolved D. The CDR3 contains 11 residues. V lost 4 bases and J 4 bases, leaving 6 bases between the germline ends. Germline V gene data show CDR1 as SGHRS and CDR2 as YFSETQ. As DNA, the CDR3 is TGCGCCAGCAGCGCCGAGTACGAGCAGTACTTC. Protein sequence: CASSAEYEQYF.

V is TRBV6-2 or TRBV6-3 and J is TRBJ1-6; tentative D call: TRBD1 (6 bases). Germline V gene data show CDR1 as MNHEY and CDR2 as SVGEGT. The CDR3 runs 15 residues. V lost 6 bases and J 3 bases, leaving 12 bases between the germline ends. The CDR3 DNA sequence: TGTGCCAGCAGCAAGGACAGTAACTATAATTCACCCCTCCACTTT. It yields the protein CASSKDSNYNSPLHF.

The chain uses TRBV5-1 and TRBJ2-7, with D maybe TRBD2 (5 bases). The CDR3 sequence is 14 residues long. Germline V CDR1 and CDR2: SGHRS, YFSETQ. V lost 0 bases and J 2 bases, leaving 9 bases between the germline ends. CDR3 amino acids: CASSLGSGTYEQYF. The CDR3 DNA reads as TGCGCCAGCAGCTTGGGGTCGGGGACCTACGAGCAGTACTTC.

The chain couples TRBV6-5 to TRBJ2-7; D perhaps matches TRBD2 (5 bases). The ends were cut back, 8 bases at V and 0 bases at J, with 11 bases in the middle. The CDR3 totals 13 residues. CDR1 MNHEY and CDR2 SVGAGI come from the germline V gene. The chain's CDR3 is CASSKEASYEQYF. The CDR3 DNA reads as TGTGCCAGCTCCAAGGAGGCCTCCTACGAGCAGTACTTC.

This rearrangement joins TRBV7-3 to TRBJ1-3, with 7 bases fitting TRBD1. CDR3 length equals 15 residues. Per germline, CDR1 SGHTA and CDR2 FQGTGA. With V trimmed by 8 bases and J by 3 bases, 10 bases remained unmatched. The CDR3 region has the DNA TGTGCCAGCTCCCGACAGGGTATGAATGGAAACACCATATATTTT. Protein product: CASSRQGMNGNTIYF.

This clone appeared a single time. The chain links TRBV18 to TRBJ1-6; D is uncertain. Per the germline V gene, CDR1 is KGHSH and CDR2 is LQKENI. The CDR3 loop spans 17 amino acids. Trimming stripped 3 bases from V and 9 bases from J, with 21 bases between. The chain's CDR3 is CASSPSAAGNVGSPLHF. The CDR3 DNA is TGTGCCAGCTCACCCTCGGCGGCGGGCAATGTGGGTTCACCCCTCCACTTT.

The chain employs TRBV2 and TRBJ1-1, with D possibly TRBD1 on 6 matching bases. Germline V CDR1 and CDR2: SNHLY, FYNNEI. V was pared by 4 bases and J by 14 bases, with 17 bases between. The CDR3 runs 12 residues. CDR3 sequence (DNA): TGTGCCAGCAGTGGGACCGGGACGGGACACTTCTTT. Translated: CASSGTGTGHFF.

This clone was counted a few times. The CDR3 bases are TGTGCCAGCAGCTTACGCGGGACTAGCCGTTATGAGCAGTTCTTC. Amino acid sequence: CASSLRGTSRYEQFF. The chain recombines TRBV7-9 with TRBJ2-1, with 9 bases that match TRBD2. CDR1 SEHNR and CDR2 FQNEAQ come from the germline V gene (reference sequence). The CDR3 loop spans 15 amino acids. V shed 2 bases and J 8 bases; nucleotides not matched to a gene: 7.

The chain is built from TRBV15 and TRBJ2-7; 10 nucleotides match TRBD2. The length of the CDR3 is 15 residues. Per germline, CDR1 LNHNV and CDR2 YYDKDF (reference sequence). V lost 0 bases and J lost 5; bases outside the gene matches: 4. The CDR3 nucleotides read TGTGCCACCAGCAGAGACAGCGGGGGGGCCGACGAGCAGTACTTC. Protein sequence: CATSRDSGGADEQYF.

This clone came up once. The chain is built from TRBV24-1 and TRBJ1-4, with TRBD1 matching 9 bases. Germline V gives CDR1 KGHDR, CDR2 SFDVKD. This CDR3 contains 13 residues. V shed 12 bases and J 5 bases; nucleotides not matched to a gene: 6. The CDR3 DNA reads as TGTGCCTCCTTGGGACAGGGCAATGAAAAACTGTTTTTT. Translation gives CASLGQGNEKLFF.

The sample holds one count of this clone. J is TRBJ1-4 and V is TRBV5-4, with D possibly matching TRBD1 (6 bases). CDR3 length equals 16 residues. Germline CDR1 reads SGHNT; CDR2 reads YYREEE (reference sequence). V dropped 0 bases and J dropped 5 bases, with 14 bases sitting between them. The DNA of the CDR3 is TGTGCCAGCAGCTTGGCGGGAGGTACAGGGAATGAAAAACTGTTTTTT. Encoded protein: CASSLAGGTGNEKLFF.

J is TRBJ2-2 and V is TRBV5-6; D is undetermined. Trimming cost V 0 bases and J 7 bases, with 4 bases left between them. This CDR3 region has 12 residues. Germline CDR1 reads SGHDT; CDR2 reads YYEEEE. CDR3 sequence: CASSLDYGELFF. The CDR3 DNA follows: TGTGCCAGCAGCTTGGATTACGGGGAGCTGTTTTTT.

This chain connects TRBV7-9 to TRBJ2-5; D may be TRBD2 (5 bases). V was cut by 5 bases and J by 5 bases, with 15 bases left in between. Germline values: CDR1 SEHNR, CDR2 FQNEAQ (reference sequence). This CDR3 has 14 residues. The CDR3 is CASSPPGFGETQYF. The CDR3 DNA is TGTGCCAGCAGCCCCCCGGGGTTCGGGGAGACCCAGTACTTC.